This T cell receptor (beta chain) was captured by sequencing in a study of beta chain features in type 1 diabetes. This clone was counted between two and nine times. Its target is unknown. Looked up from germline, CDR1 is MDHEN and CDR2 is SYDVKM. Trimming stripped 7 bases from V and 4 bases from J, with 16 bases between. The CDR3 extends over 14 amino acids. Purity of each sorted population was above 98%. The study's findings and limits: In all four CD4+ subsets, TCRB CDR3 length was significantly, moderately reduced in type 1 diabetes. Cells with high TCR expression could be over-represented when cDNA is sequenced. More deletions and fewer insertions at VDJ junctions were found in patients with type 1 diabetes.

The entirety of the isolated RNA underwent reverse transcription, so expressed TCRB transcripts were sequenced. The average read count of naive, central memory and regulatory T cell samples was about 3.3 million. Generated by immunoSEQ multiplex PCR, the TCRdb table keeps only in-frame clones and is missing some. The sample yields roughly 330,000 clones, roughly 13% seen once. The TCR comes from a young woman with type 1 diabetes. The sequenced material came from naive CD4+ T cells from blood. The chain recombines TRBV28 with TRBJ1-2; D is unclear. CDR3 in DNA: TGTGCCAGCACCCTTAGGAGCCCTTCCTATGGCTACACCTTC. This encodes CASTLRSPSYGYTF.